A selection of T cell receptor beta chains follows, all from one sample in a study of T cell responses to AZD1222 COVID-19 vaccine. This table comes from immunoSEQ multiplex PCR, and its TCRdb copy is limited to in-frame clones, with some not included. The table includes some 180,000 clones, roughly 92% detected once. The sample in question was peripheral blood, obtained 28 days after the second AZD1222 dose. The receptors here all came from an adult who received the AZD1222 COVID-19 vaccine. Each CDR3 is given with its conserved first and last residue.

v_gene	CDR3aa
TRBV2	CASRARGRSQETQYF
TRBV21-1	CASSSGVTGRGKLFF
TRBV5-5	CASSLEVVPYEQYF
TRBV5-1	CASSPGRFLDTTVNEQFF
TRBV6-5	CASRLGRIGGSPLHF
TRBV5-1	CASSLALGFRTDTQYF
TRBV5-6	CASSRYSSYNEQFF
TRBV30	CAWRETGGYGYTF
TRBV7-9	CASSLAIGDSYEQYF
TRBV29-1	CSVEVGYEQYF
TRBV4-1	CASSLKPGQGFLELLF
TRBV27	CASSYDSGSTEAFF
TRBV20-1	CSASTFDQMGYEQYF
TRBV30	CAWSAVVAENSPLHF
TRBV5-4	CASSLAGTEWTEAFF
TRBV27	CASRDRAGNTGELFF
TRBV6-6	CASSPYWTRNTEAFF
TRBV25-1	CASSVRVNTEAFF